This T cell receptor beta chain was documented in a study of T-cell reconstitution after alpha-beta-depleted transplantation in children (dated by TCRdb to between 2015 and 2016). Background on the whole study: Using TCR repertoire profiling, the study followed T-cell immune reconstitution in a quantitative way in children after TCRalphabeta/CD19-depleted allogeneic hematopoietic cell transplantation.

Relative to germline, V is 0 bases shorter and J is 2 bases shorter, with 12 bases between their ends. The CDR3 spans 16 residues, from the cysteine through the phenylalanine. Only the CDR3 DNA stays, 48 bases, in frame from base 1. CDR1 and CDR2, per the germline V gene, are MNHEY and SVGAGI. The library was obtained by PCR. Sequencing was performed on an Illumina HiSeq 2500. To normalize quantification of the TCRbeta repertoire, the TCR libraries were built with molecular barcoding that relied on unique molecular identifiers. TCRdb took the public reads, trimmed them with fastp at Q25, ran MiXCR for clone calling and kept in-frame beta chains. A single entry per CDR3 protein holds the most common genes and DNA from its merged rows. Counted in this sample were around 530,000 distinct CDR3 sequences; 32% of them appeared once. The ten largest clones take up roughly 2.5% of the sample. Regarding this clonotype: This clone's antigen is unknown. Base qualities are not recorded, but no much larger clone differs from it by a single base.

Material: PBMCs from the stem cell graft donor, obtained from the stem cell graft. The source of this sequence is a human donor who donated a stem cell graft to a child with aplastic anemia. The rearranged segments are TRBV6-5 and TRBJ2-3; the D segment cannot be called with confidence. The nucleotide sequence is given as TGTGCCAGCAGTTACTCGTTGCCTCGGCTCACAGATACGCAGTATTTT. Translated, this is CASSYSLPRLTDTQYF.